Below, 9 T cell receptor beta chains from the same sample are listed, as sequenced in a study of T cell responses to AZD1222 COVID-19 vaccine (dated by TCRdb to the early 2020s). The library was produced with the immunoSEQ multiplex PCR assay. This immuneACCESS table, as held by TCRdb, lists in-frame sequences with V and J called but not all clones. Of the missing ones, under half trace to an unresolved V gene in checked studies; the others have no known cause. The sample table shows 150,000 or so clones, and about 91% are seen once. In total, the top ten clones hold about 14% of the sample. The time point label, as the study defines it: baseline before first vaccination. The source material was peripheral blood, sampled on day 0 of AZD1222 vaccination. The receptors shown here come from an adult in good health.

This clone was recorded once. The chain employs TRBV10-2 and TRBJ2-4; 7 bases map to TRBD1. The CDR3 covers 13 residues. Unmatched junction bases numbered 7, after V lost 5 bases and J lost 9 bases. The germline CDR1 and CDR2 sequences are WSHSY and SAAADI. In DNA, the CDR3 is TGCGCCAGCAGTTCCCCGAGGGGGCGCATTCAGTACTTC. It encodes CASSSPRGRIQYF.

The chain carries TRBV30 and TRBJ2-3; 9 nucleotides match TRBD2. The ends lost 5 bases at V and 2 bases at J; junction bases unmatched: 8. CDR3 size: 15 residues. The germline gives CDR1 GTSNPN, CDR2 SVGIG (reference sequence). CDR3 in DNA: TGTGCCTGGGACAGCGGGGGGCTCCTCACAGATACGCAGTATTTT. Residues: CAWDSGGLLTDTQYF.

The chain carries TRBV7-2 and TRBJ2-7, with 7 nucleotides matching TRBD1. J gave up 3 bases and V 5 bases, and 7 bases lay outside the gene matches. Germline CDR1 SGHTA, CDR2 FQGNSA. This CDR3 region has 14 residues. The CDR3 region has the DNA TGTGCCAGCAGCCTCCGGGACAGATACTACGAGCAGTACTTC. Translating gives CASSLRDRYYEQYF.

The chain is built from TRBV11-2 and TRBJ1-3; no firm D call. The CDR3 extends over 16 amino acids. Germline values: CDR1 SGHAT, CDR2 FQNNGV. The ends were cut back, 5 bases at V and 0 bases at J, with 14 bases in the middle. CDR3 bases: TGTGCCAGCAGCACTCCCCAGCGGCTCTCTGGAAACACCATATATTTT. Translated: CASSTPQRLSGNTIYF.

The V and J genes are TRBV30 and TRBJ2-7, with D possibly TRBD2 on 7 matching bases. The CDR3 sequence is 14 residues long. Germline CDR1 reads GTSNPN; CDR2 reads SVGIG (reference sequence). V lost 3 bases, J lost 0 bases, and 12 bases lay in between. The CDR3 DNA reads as TGTGCCTGGAGCAGGGGCGGGGGCTCCTACGAGCAGTACTTC. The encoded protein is CAWSRGGGSYEQYF.

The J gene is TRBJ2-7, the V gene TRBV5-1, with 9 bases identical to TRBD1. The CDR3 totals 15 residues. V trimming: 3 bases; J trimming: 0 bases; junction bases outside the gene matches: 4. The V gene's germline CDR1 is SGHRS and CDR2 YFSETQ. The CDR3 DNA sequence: TGCGCCAGCAGCTCACAGGGGGCGCGCTCCTACGAGCAGTACTTC. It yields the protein CASSSQGARSYEQYF.

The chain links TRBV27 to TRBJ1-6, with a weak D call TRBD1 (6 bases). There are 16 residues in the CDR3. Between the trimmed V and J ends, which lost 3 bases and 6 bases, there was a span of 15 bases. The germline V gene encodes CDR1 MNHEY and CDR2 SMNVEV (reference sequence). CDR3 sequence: CASSFRTASPNSPLHF. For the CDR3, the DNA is TGTGCCAGCAGTTTCCGGACAGCTTCTCCTAATTCACCCCTCCACTTT.

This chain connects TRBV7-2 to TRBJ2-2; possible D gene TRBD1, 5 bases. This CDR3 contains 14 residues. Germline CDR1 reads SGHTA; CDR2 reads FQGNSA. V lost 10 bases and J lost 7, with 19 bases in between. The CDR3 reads CATGSQGGIGELFF. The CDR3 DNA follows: TGTGCCACCGGCTCTCAGGGTGGTATCGGGGAGCTGTTTTTT.

CDR3 coding DNA: TGTGCCACCAGCAGGGGTTGGGGAAACAGGGGGCCGGACGAGCAGTACTTC. This codes for CATSRGWGNRGPDEQYF. V usage is TRBV19 and J usage is TRBJ2-7; TRBD1 agrees at 9 bases. This CDR3 spans 17 amino acids. The V and J ends lost 10 bases and 5 bases, in that order; junction bases with no gene match: 21. The germline CDR1 and CDR2 sequences are LNHDA and SQIVND (reference sequence). Using reference TRBV19 and TRBJ2-7 for the parts outside the CDR3, the full variable domain is DGGITQSPKYLFRKEGQNVTLSCEQNLNHDAMYWYRQDPGQGLRLIYYSQIVNDFQKGDIAEGYSVSREKKESFPLTVTSAQKNPTAFYLCATSRGWGNRGPDEQYFGPGTRLTVT.